These 16 T cell receptor beta chains originate from one sample sequenced in a study of identical twins. TCRdb reanalysed the 5' RACE reads using MiXCR and keeps one entry per CDR3 protein. This table holds some 690,000 distinct CDR3 sequences, roughly 20% found once. These data were also reused for a study on T cells expressing NK-cell markers.

The sample was PBMCs. These TCRs come from a woman under 30 in good health.

This clonotype has a handful of counts. The J gene is TRBJ1-2, the V gene TRBV20-1; D is undetermined. The CDR3 has 12 amino acids. In germline, CDR1 is DFQATT, CDR2 SNEGSKA (reference sequence). V lost 6 bases and J 0 bases, leaving 8 bases between the germline ends. CDR3 nucleotides: TGCAGTGCGGGATCAACTAACTATGGCTACACCTTC. This encodes CSAGSTNYGYTF.

This clonotype was observed a few times. The genes are TRBV27 and TRBJ2-5; TRBD2 matches 8 bases. Per germline, CDR1 MNHEY and CDR2 SMNVEV (reference sequence). The CDR3 has 13 residues. V dropped 5 bases and J dropped 7; count of bases not matched to a gene: 6. The CDR3 protein is CASSPGGERTQYF. CDR3 sequence (DNA): TGTGCCAGCAGTCCCGGGGGGGAGCGGACCCAGTACTTC.

J is TRBJ1-1 and V is TRBV19; D call uncertain. Germline CDR1 and CDR2: LNHDA and SQIVND (reference sequence). There are 15 residues in the CDR3. The V end was cut by 3 bases, the J end by 2 bases, with 13 bases between. This CDR3 reads CASSIYPGSNTEAFF. Here the CDR3 DNA reads TGTGCCAGTAGTATTTACCCTGGGTCTAACACTGAAGCTTTCTTT.

The chain couples TRBV9 to TRBJ2-3, with 8 positions matching TRBD2. Germline CDR1 reads SGDLS; CDR2 reads YYNGEE. After removal of 1 base from V and 1 base from J, the junction contained 5 bases not matched to a gene. This CDR3 has 16 amino acids. The CDR3 DNA reads as TGTGCCAGCAGCGTATCATGGCGGGGGGGCACAGATACGCAGTATTTT. It yields the protein CASSVSWRGGTDTQYF.

The rearrangement uses TRBV20-1 and TRBJ2-5, with 10 bases matching TRBD1. Germline V gene sequence: CDR1 DFQATT, CDR2 SNEGSKA (reference sequence). The V and J ends lost 6 bases and 2 bases, in that order; junction bases with no gene match: 6. There are 14 residues in the CDR3. This chain's CDR3 is CSAPDRGGQETQYF. In nucleotides, the CDR3 is TGCAGTGCGCCGGACAGGGGGGGTCAAGAGACCCAGTACTTC.

This chain connects TRBV9 to TRBJ1-6; D not certain. CDR3 length equals 14 residues. Germline V gene lookup returns CDR1 SGDLS and CDR2 YYNGEE. The V and J ends lost 1 base and 7 bases respectively, with 9 bases between them. The CDR3 sequence: CASSVRTDNSPLHF. CDR3 DNA: TGTGCCAGCAGCGTACGGACGGACAATTCACCCCTCCACTTT.

There are a few counts of this clonotype. The rearrangement links TRBV28 to TRBJ2-2; TRBD2 might be the D (5 bases). The ends were cut back, 7 bases at V and 14 bases at J, with 20 bases in the middle. Germline V CDR1 and CDR2: MDHEN, SYDVKM. The CDR3 runs 13 residues. For the CDR3, the DNA is TGTGCCAGCACCCTGATAGGAGGAGGAGTTCTGTTTTTT. Translated: CASTLIGGGVLFF.

On this clonotype itself: This may come from a read error, since a much larger clone is one base off. The chain is built from TRBV12-3 or TRBV12-4 and TRBJ1-1, with unresolved D. The CDR3 has 12 amino acids. CDR3 nucleotides: TGTGCCAGCAGTTTAGGGATCACTGAATCTTTCTTT. Amino acids: CASSLGITESFF.

The chain has TRBV20-1 and TRBJ2-5; D is unresolved. CDR1 and CDR2 from the germline V gene are DFQATT and SNEGSKA (reference sequence). V lost 6 bases to trimming and J lost 1 base, with 9 bases between them. This CDR3 contains 12 residues. The DNA of the CDR3 is TGCAGTGCCCTTAACAGCCAAGAGACCCAGTACTTC. Its translation is CSALNSQETQYF.

The chain recombines TRBV6-6 with TRBJ1-1, with 8 positions matching TRBD1. Germline V gives CDR1 MNHNY, CDR2 SVGAGI (reference sequence). This CDR3 comprises 15 residues. After removal of 6 bases from V and 1 base from J, the junction contained 7 bases not matched to a gene. CDR3 residues: CASRPPGTGNTEAFF. The CDR3 DNA reads as TGTGCCAGCAGGCCCCCGGGGACAGGGAACACTGAAGCTTTCTTT.

This clonotype appeared a few times. V gene TRBV5-1 combines with J gene TRBJ2-2, with D hard to call. Germline-derived CDR1 and CDR2 are SGHRS and YFSETQ. This CDR3 spans 15 amino acids. V was trimmed by 4 bases and J by 5 bases, leaving 15 bases between them. CDR3 DNA sequence: TGCGCCAGCAGCGTCGTGTGGGGAAGGACCGGGGAGCTGTTTTTT. Protein product: CASSVVWGRTGELFF.

This clonotype was found many times. CDR3 DNA sequence: TGTGCCAGCGGGGTTCCCTCCTACAATGAGCAGTTCTTC. This sequence encodes CASGVPSYNEQFF. The chain carries TRBV7-8 and TRBJ2-1; D unclear. Germline V gives CDR1 SGHVS, CDR2 FQNEAQ. The germline V and J ends were trimmed by 8 bases and 0 bases, with 8 bases remaining between them. This CDR3 contains 13 residues.

The chain joins TRBV4-3 to TRBJ2-2; D call uncertain. V was trimmed by 0 bases and J by 9 bases, leaving 11 bases between them. CDR1 is LGHNA and CDR2 is YSLEER in the germline V gene. The length of the CDR3 is 14 residues. The CDR3 DNA is TGCGCCAGCAGCCAAGATCCCGCGAGTCGGGAGCTGTTTTTT. Translating it yields CASSQDPASRELFF.

This clonotype showed up just once. This chain connects TRBV20-1 to TRBJ2-7; 10 bases map to TRBD1. This CDR3 spans 16 amino acids. Germline V CDR1 and CDR2: DFQATT, SNEGSKA (reference sequence). Trimming removed 6 bases from V and 2 bases from J; junction bases left unmatched: 13. CDR3 region: CSAKTSRDRGAYEQYF. Written as DNA, the CDR3 is TGCAGTGCCAAGACCTCCCGGGACAGGGGAGCCTACGAGCAGTACTTC.

For this clonotype: With a much larger clone just one base away, this may be a read error. V is TRBV20-1 and J is TRBJ1-1, with 7 bases matching TRBD1. This CDR3 is 11 amino acids long. Germline values: CDR1 DFQATT, CDR2 SNEGSKA (reference sequence). The CDR3 spells CRPGGTALAFF. The CDR3 bases are TGCAGGCCTGGCGGGACAGCCTTAGCTTTCTTT.

Only a few counts were recorded for this clonotype. The chain employs TRBV5-1 and TRBJ2-7; D is undetermined. Germline V lookup: CDR1 SGHRS, CDR2 YFSETQ. The CDR3 is made up of 15 amino acids. V lost 0 bases, J lost 1 base, and 11 bases lay in between. The DNA of the CDR3 is TGCGCCAGCAGCTTGGGGGGAACAGATTCCTACGAGCAGTACTTC. It specifies CASSLGGTDSYEQYF.